This TCR beta chain was profiled in a study of blood T cell repertoires in COVID-19. Cohort 3 donors counted as recovered after two negative PCRs, clearance, or resolved symptoms. CDR3 size: 16 residues. Trimming removed 2 bases from V and 4 bases from J; junction bases left unmatched: 6. Germline-derived CDR1 and CDR2 are SGHRS and YFSETQ. Clones were sequenced by immunoSEQ multiplex PCR, and TCRdb holds only the in-frame ones, with some missing. The data hold approximately 300,000 clones, with around 90% observed a single time. This clonotype originated in a man aged 55 to 69 who had recovered from COVID-19. The chain employs TRBV5-1 and TRBJ2-7, with TRBD2 matching 13 bases. The source material was PBMCs or T cells enriched from blood (not recorded which). The CDR3 is CASSFTSGRAQYEQYF. In nucleotides, the CDR3 is TGCGCCAGCAGCTTCACTAGCGGGAGGGCCCAGTACGAGCAGTACTTC.